This is a list of T cell receptor beta chains from one sample in a study of blood T cell repertoires in COVID-19. The table came from immunoSEQ multiplex PCR; TCRdb's copy has only in-frame clones and leaves some out. The sample holds 200,000 to 300,000 clones, about 80% seen once. Sequencing was done on a sample of PBMCs or T cells enriched from blood (not recorded which). The receptors shown here come from a woman aged 40 to 49 who had been exposed to COVID-19. CDR3s include the opening cysteine and the closing phenylalanine or tryptophan. The listing skips clone size in some rows; elsewhere it reads once, few, many or a size class.

j_call: TRBJ2-2; clone_size: NA; v_call: TRBV10-3; cdr3_aa: CAIRQGQGVTGELFF
j_call: TRBJ2-3; clone_size: NA; v_call: TRBV7-3; cdr3_aa: CASSAGQGSQYF
j_call: TRBJ1-1; clone_size: NA; v_call: TRBV19; cdr3_aa: CASSIDPARGTEAFF
j_call: TRBJ2-7; clone_size: NA; v_call: TRBV19; cdr3_aa: CASSPGLGAYEQYF
j_call: TRBJ2-3; clone_size: NA; v_call: TRBV5-1; cdr3_aa: CASSTLTGGGEGTDTQYF
j_call: TRBJ1-1; clone_size: NA; v_call: TRBV5-1; cdr3_aa: CASSSGQNTEAFF
j_call: TRBJ2-2; clone_size: NA; v_call: TRBV19; cdr3_aa: CATRHAPANTGELFF
j_call: TRBJ2-7; clone_size: NA; v_call: TRBV30; cdr3_aa: CAWRQGAGEQYF
j_call: TRBJ2-7; clone_size: NA; v_call: TRBV7-2; cdr3_aa: CASSLGSGSYEQYF
j_call: TRBJ1-1; clone_size: few; v_call: TRBV7-2; cdr3_aa: CASSLTGGRTEAFF
j_call: TRBJ2-2; clone_size: NA; v_call: TRBV9; cdr3_aa: CASSPSGGANTGELFF
j_call: TRBJ1-2; clone_size: NA; v_call: TRBV7-9; cdr3_aa: CASSPIQGGYTF
j_call: TRBJ2-1; clone_size: NA; v_call: TRBV3-1/TRBV3-2; cdr3_aa: CASTLGGGNEQFF
j_call: TRBJ1-1; clone_size: NA; v_call: TRBV11-3; cdr3_aa: CASSLGHRAEAFF
j_call: TRBJ1-4; clone_size: few; v_call: TRBV7-9; cdr3_aa: CASSYDRGLREKLFF
j_call: TRBJ1-2; clone_size: NA; v_call: TRBV5-6; cdr3_aa: CASSLGAFNYGYTF